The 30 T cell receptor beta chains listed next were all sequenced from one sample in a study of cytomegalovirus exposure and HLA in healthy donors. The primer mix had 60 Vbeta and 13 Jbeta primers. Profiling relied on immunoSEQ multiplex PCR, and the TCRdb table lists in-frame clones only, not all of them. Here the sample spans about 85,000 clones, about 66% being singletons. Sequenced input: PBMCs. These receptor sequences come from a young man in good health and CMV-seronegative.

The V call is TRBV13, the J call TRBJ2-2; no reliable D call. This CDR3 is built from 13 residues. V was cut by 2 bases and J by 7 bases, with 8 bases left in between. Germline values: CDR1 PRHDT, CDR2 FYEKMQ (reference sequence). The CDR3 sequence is CASSLTANGELFF. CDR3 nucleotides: TGTGCCAGCAGCTTAACAGCAAACGGGGAGCTGTTTTTT.

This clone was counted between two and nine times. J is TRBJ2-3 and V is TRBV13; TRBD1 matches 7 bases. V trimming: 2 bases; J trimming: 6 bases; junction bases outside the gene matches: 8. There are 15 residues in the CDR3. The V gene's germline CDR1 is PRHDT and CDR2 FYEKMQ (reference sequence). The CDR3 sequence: CASSLRDRVGDTQYF. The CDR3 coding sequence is TGTGCCAGCAGCTTACGCGACAGGGTGGGGGATACGCAGTATTTT.

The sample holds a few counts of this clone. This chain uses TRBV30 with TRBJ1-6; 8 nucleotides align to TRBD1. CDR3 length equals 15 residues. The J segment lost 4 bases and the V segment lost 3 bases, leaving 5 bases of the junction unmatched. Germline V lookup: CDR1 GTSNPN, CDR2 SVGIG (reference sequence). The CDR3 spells CAWRDRDRYNSPLHF. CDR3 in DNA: TGTGCCTGGAGGGACCGGGACAGGTATAATTCACCCCTCCACTTT.

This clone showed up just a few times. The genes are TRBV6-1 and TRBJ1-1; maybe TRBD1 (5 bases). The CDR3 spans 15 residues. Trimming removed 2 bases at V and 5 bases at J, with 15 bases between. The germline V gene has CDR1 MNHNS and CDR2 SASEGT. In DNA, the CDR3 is TGTGCCAGCAGTGAAATCCCAGGGTGGAGTACTGAAGCTTTCTTT. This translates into CASSEIPGWSTEAFF.

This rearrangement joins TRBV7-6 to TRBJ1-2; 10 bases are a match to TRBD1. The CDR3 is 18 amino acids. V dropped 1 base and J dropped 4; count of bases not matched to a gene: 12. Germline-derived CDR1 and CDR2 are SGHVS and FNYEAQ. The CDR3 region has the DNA TGTGCCAGCAGCTTAGGGGGACAGGGGCCAACCCGGGGCTATGGCTACACCTTC. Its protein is CASSLGGQGPTRGYGYTF. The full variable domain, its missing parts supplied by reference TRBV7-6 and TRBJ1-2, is GAGVSQSPRYKVTKRGQDVALRCDPISGHVSLYWYRQALGQGPEFLTYFNYEAQQDKSGLPNDRFSAERPEGSISTLTIQRTEQRDSAMYRCASSLGGQGPTRGYGYTFGSGTRLTVV.

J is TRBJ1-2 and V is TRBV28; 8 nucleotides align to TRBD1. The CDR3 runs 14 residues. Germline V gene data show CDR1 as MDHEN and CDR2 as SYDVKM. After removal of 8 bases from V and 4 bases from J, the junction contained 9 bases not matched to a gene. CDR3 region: CASGDRTLLYGYTF. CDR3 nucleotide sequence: TGTGCCAGCGGGGACAGGACCCTTCTCTATGGCTACACCTTC.

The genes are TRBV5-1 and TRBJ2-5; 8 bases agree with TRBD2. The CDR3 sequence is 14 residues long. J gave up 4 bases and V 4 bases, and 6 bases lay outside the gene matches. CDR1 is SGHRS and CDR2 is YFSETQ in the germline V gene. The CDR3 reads CASSRGLGAETQYF. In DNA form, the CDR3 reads TGCGCCAGCAGCCGGGGACTAGGGGCAGAGACCCAGTACTTC.

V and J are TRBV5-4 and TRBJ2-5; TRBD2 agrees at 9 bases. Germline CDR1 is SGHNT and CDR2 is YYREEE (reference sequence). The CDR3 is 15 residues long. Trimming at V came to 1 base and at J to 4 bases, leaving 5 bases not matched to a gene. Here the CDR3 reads CASSLYLAGAETQYF. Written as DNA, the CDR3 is TGTGCCAGCAGCTTGTACTTAGCGGGGGCAGAGACCCAGTACTTC.

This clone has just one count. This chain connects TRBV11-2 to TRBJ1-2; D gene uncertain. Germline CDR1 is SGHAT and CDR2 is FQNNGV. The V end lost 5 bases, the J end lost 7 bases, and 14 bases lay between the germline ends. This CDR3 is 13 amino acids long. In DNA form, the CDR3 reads TGTGCCAGCAGCCATGGGTCCCCGGGTGGCTACACCTTC. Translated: CASSHGSPGGYTF.

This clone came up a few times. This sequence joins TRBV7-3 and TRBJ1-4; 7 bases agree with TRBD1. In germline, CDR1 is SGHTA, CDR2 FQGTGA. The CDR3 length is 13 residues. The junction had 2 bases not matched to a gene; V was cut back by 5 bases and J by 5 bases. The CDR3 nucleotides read TGTGCCAGCAGCCCGACAGGGAATGAAAAACTGTTTTTT. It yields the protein CASSPTGNEKLFF. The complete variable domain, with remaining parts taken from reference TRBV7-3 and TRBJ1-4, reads GAGVSQTPSNKVTEKGKYVELRCDPISGHTALYWYRQSLGQGPEFLIYFQGTGAADDSGLPNDRFFAVRPEGSVSTLKIQRTERGDSAVYLCASSPTGNEKLFFGSGTQLSVL.

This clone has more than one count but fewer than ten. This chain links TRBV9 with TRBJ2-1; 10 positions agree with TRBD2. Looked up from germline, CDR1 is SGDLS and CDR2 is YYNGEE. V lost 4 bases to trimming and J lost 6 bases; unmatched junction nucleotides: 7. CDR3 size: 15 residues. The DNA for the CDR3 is TGTGCCAGCAGCCGAGCGGGGGGGCGGAGCAATGAGCAGTTCTTC. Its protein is CASSRAGGRSNEQFF.

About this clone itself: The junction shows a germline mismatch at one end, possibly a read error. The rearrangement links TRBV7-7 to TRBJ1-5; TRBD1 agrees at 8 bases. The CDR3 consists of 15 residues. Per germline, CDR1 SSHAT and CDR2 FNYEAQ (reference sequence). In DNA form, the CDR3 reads TGTGCTAGCAGCTCGGACAGGGTCAGCAATCAGCCCCAGCATTTT. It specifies CASSSDRVSNQPQHF.

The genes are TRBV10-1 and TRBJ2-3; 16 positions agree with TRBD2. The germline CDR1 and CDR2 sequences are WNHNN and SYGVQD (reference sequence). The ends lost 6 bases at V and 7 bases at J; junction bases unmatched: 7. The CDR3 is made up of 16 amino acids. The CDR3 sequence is CASSPGLAGGQYTQYF. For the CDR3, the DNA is TGCGCCAGCAGCCCGGGACTAGCGGGAGGGCAATATACGCAGTATTTT.

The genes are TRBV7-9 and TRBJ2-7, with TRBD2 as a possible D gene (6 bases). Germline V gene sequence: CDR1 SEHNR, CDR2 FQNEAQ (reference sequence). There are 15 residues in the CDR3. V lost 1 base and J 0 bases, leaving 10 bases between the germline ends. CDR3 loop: CASSLEGTRSYEQYF. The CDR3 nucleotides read TGTGCCAGCAGCTTAGAAGGGACTCGCTCCTACGAGCAGTACTTC. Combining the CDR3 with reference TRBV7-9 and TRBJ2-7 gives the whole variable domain DTGVSQNPRHKITKRGQNVTFRCDPISEHNRLYWYRQTLGQGPEFLTYFQNEAQLEKSRLLSDRFSAERPKGSFSTLEIQRTEQGDSAMYLCASSLEGTRSYEQYFGPGTRLTVT.

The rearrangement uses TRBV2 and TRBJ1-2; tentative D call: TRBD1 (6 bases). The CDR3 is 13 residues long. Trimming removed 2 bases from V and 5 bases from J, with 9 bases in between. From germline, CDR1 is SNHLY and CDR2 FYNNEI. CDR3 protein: CASSERGGYGYTF. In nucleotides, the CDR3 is TGTGCCAGCAGTGAAAGGGGGGGGTATGGCTACACCTTC.

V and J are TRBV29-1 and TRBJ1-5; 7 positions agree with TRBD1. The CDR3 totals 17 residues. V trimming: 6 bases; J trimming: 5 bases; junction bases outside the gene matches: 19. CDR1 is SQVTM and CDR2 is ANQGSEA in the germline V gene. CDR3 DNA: TGCAGCGTCGGCCGGGTGAGGGGGCGAGGGAATTATCAGCCCCAGCATTTT. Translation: CSVGRVRGRGNYQPQHF.

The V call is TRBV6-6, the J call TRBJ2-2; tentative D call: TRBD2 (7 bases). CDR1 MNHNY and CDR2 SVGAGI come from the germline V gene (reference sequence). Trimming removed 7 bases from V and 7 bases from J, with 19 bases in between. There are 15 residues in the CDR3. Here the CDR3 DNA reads TGTGCCAGCACCCGGGCGGGGGCCAGCTACGGGGAGCTGTTTTTT. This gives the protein CASTRAGASYGELFF.

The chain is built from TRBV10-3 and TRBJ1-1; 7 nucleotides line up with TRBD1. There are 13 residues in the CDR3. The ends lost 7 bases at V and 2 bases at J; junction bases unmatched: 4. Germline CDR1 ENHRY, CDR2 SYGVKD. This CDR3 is CAITGTDNTEAFF. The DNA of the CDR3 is TGTGCCATCACCGGGACAGACAACACTGAAGCTTTCTTT.

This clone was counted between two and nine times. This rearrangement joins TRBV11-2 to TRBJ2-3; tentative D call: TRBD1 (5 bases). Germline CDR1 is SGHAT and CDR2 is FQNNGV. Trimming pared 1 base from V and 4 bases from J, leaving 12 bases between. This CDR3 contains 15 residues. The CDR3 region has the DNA TGTGCCAGCAGCTTAGGCGGACATACAGCAGATACGCAGTATTTT. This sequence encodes CASSLGGHTADTQYF.

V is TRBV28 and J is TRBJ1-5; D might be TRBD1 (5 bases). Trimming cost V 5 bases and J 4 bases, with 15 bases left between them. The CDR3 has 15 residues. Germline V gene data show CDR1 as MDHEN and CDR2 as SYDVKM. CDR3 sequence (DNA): TGTGCCAGCAGTCCAATCCAAGGGGCTAATCAGCCCCAGCATTTT. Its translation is CASSPIQGANQPQHF.

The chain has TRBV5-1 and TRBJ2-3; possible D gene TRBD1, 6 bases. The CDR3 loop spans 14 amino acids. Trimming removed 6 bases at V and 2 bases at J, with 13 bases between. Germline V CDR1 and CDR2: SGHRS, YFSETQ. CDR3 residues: CASKSRDNTDTQYF. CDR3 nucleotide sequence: TGCGCCAGCAAATCCAGGGACAACACAGATACGCAGTATTTT.

The CDR3 spells CASSYSTGTDTQYF. The CDR3 DNA reads as TGTGCCAGCAGTTACTCGACTGGCACAGATACGCAGTATTTT. This chain joins TRBV6-6 and TRBJ2-3, with D uncertain. Germline V gives CDR1 MNHNY, CDR2 SVGAGI (reference sequence). The V end lost 0 bases, the J end lost 1 base, and 5 bases lay between the germline ends. This CDR3 is built from 14 residues.

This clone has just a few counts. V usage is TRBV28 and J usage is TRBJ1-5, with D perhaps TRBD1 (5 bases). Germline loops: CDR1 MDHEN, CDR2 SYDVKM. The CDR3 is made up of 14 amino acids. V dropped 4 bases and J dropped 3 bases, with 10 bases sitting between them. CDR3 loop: CASSWQGSNQPQHF. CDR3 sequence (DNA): TGTGCCAGCAGTTGGCAGGGATCCAATCAGCCCCAGCATTTT.

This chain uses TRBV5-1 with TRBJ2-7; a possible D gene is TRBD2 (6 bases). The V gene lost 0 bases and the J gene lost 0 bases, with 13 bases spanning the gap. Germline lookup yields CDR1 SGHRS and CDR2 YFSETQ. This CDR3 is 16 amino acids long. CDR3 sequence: CASSLGRAVSSYEQYF. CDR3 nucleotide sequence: TGCGCCAGCAGCTTGGGGAGGGCGGTGAGCTCCTACGAGCAGTACTTC. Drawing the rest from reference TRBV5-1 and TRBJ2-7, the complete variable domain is KAGVTQTPRYLIKTRGQQVTLSCSPISGHRSVSWYQQTPGQGLQFLFEYFSETQRNKGNFPGRFSGRQFSNSRSEMNVSTLELGDSALYLCASSLGRAVSSYEQYFGPGTRLTVT.

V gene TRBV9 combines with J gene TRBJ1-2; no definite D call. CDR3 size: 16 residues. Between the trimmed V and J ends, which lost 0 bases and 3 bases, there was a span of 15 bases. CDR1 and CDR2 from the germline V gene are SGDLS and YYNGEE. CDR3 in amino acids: CASSVEATDYYYGYTF. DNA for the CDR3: TGTGCCAGCAGCGTAGAAGCCACAGATTATTACTATGGCTACACCTTC.

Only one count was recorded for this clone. The chain's CDR3 is CASRLSGTGLKYGYTF. For the CDR3, the DNA is TGTGCCAGTAGACTATCCGGGACAGGGTTGAAGTATGGCTACACCTTC. The chain uses TRBV19 and TRBJ1-2; 9 bases line up with TRBD1. The V segment lost 6 bases and the J segment 5 bases; nucleotides outside the gene matches: 13. The germline gives CDR1 LNHDA, CDR2 SQIVND (reference sequence). The CDR3 totals 16 residues.

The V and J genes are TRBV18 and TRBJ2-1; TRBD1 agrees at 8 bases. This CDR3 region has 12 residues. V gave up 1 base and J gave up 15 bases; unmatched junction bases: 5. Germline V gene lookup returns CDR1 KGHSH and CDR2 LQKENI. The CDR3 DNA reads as TGTGCCAGCTCACCACAGGAGACAGGGGTGTTCTTC. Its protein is CASSPQETGVFF.

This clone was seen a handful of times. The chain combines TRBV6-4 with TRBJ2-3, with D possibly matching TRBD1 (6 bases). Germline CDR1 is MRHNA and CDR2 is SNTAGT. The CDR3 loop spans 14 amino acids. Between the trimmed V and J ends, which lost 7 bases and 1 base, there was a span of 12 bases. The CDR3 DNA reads TGTGCCAGCACTGGGGGCGAGGGCACAGATACGCAGTATTTT. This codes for CASTGGEGTDTQYF.

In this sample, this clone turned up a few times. The CDR3 region is CAWSIPRGGVETQYF. In DNA form, the CDR3 reads TGTGCCTGGAGTATCCCCAGGGGCGGAGTTGAGACCCAGTACTTC. V is TRBV30 and J is TRBJ2-5, with a possible D match to TRBD1 (6 bases). The germline CDR1 and CDR2 sequences are GTSNPN and SVGIG (reference sequence). The V gene lost 2 bases and the J gene lost 5 bases, with 18 bases spanning the gap. The CDR3 runs to 15 residues. Filled out from reference TRBV30 and TRBJ2-5, the complete variable domain reads SQTIHQWPATLVQPVGSPLSLECTVEGTSNPNLYWYRQAAGRGLQLLFYSVGIGQISSEVPQNLSASRPQDRQFILSSKKLLLSDSGFYLCAWSIPRGGVETQYFGPGTRLLVL.

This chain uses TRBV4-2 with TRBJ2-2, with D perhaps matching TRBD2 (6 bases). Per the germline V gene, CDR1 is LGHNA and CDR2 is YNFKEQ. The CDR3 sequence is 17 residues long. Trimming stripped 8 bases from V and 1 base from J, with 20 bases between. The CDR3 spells CASLQAGGPLNTGELFF. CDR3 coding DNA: TGTGCCAGCCTACAAGCCGGGGGACCTTTGAACACCGGGGAGCTGTTTTTT.